Listed below are T cell receptor beta chains from one sample, sequenced in a study of CXCR3-negative and CXCR3-positive naive CD8 T cells. TCRdb reprocessed the 5' RACE reads and stores each CDR3 protein as one record, lacking DNA. This listing includes some 130,000 distinct CDR3 sequences. Sequencing used naive CXCR3+ CD8+ T cells from blood. The receptors originated from a human donor in good health. Some clones in this sample may be carry-over from other donors' samples. CDR3s include the opening cysteine and the closing phenylalanine or tryptophan.

CDR3,J,V,length
CASSLPRNDEFYEQYF,TRBJ2-7,TRBV7-9,16
CASSSGPTDTQYF,TRBJ2-3,TRBV5-5,13
CASSQDRGANTEAFF,TRBJ1-1,TRBV4-3,15
CASSLKESRGNLSGYTF,TRBJ1-2,TRBV11-3,17
CASSQTTASGDTQYF,TRBJ2-3,TRBV4-3,15
CASSYLSGGYNEQFF,TRBJ2-1,TRBV6-6,15
CVSSVGTGNQPQHF,TRBJ1-5,TRBV9,14
CASSQVRGDYGYTF,TRBJ1-2,TRBV4-1,14
CASSLGTGFLTYEQYF,TRBJ2-7,TRBV5-1,16
CASGGAGTEAFF,TRBJ1-1,TRBV7-9,12
CASSEGLGQLYEQYF,TRBJ2-7,TRBV2,15
CASSYSTPTGKNLYEQYF,TRBJ2-7,TRBV6-5,18
CASSLAAGQGRTEAFF,TRBJ1-1,TRBV7-6,16
CASSFGMGVGHEQYF,TRBJ2-7,TRBV28,15
CSADSEGETQYF,TRBJ2-5,TRBV29-1,12
CASSPNGRTDTQYF,TRBJ2-3,TRBV7-2,14
CASYGGQGISFF,TRBJ1-1,TRBV10-2,12
CSARAPENANGAHF,TRBJ1-2,TRBV20-1,14
CASSLTTSRPYEQYF,TRBJ2-7,TRBV7-9,15
CASSGSRGVYNEQFF,TRBJ2-1,TRBV6-5,15
CASQEQGSYGYTF,TRBJ1-2,TRBV5-1,13
CSVTQREVYNEQFF,TRBJ2-1,TRBV29-1,14
CATSDLHRVWVSSTEAFF,TRBJ1-1,TRBV24-1,18